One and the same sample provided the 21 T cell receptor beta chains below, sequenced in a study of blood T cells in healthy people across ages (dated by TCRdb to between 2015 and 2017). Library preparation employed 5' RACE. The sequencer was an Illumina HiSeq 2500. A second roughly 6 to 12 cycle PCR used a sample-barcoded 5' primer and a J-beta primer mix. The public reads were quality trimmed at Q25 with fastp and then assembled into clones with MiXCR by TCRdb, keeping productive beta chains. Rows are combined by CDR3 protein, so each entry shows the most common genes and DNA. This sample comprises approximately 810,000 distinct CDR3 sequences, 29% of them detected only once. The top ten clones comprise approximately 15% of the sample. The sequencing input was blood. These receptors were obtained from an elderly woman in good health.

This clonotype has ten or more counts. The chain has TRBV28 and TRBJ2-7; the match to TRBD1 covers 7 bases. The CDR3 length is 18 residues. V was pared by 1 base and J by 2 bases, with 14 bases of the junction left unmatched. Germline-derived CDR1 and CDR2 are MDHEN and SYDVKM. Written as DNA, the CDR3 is TGTGCCAGCAGTTTATCCCCCACTCCTAACAGGGGCACCTACGAGCAGTACTTC. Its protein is CASSLSPTPNRGTYEQYF.

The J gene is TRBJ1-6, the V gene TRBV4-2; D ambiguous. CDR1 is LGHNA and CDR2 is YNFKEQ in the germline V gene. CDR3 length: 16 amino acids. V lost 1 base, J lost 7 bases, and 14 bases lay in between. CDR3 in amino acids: CASSQGTQVLNSPLHF. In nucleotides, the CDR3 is TGTGCCAGCAGCCAAGGGACCCAGGTACTCAATTCACCCCTCCACTTT.

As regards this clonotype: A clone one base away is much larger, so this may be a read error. CDR3 in amino acids: CASSFSDYGQYF. The DNA for the CDR3 is TGTGCCAGCAGTTTTAGCGATTACGGGCAGTACTTC. This rearrangement joins TRBV11-2 to TRBJ2-7, with D perhaps matching TRBD2 (5 bases). Germline loops: CDR1 SGHAT, CDR2 FQNNGV. CDR3 length: 12 amino acids.

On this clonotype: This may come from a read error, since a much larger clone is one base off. The CDR3 sequence is CAGSLSRVGQPQHF. The CDR3 region has the DNA TGTGCCGGCAGTTTAAGCCGGGTTGGTCAGCCCCAGCATTTT. This rearrangement joins TRBV12-3 or TRBV12-4 to TRBJ1-5; D call uncertain. The CDR3 runs 14 residues.

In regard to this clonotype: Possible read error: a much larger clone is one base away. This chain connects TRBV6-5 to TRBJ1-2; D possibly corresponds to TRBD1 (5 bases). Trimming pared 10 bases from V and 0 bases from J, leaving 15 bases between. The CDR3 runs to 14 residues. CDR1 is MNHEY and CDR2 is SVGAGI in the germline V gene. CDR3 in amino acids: CATRRGTTNYGYTF. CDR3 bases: TGTGCCACAAGGCGGGGCACAACTAACTATGGCTACACCTTC.

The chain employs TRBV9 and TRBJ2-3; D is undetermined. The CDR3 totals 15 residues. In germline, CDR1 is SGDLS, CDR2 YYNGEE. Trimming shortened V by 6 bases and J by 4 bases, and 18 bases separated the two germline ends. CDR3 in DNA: TGTGCCAGCACCCCGGACGTAGGCTATGCAGATACGCAGTATTTT. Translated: CASTPDVGYADTQYF.

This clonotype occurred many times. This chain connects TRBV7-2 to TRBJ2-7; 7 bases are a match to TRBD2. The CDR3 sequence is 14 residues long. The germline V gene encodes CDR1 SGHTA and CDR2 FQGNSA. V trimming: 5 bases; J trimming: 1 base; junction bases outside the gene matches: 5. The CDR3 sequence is CASSTDSGSYEQYF. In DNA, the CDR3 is TGTGCCAGCAGCACCGATAGCGGGTCCTACGAGCAGTACTTC.

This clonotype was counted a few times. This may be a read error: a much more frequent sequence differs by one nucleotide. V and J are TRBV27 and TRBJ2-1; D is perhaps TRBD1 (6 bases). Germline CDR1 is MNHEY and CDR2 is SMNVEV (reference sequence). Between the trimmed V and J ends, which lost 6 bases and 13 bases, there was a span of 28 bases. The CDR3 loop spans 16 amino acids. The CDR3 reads CASSSDSSRGGETQFF. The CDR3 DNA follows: TGTGCCAGCAGCTCCGATTCGTCCAGGGGTGGGGAGACCCAGTTCTTC.

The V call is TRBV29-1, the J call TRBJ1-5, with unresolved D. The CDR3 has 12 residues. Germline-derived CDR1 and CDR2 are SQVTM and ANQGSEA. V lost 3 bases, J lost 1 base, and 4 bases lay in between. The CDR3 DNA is TGCAGCGTTGAGGGCAGCAATCAGCCCCAGCATTTT. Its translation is CSVEGSNQPQHF.

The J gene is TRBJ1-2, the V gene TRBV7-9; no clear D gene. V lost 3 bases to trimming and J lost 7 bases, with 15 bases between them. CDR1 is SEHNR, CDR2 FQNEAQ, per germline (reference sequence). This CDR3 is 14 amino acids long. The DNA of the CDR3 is TGTGCCAGCAGCTTCGGGGAGGGCTCAGGTGGCTACACCTTC. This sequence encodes CASSFGEGSGGYTF.

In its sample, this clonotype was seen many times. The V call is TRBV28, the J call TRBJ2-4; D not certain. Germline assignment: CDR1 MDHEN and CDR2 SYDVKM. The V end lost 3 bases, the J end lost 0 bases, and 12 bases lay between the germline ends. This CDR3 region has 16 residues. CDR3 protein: CASSFRYGQAKNIQYF. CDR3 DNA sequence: TGTGCCAGCAGTTTTAGGTACGGCCAAGCCAAAAACATTCAGTACTTC.

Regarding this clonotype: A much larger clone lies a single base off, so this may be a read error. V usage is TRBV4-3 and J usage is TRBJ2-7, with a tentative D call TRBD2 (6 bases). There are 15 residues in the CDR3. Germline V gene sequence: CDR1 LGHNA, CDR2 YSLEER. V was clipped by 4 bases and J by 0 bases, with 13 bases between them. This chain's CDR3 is CASSPRGGISYEQYF. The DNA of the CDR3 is TGCGCCAGCAGCCCACGGGGCGGGATCTCCTACGAGCAGTACTTC.

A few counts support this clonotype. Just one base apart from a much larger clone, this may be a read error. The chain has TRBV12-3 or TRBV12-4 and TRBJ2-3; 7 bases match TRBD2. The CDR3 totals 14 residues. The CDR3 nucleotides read TGTGCCAGCAGCCCATCAGCGGGGCCAGATGCGCAGTATTTT. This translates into CASSPSAGPDAQYF.

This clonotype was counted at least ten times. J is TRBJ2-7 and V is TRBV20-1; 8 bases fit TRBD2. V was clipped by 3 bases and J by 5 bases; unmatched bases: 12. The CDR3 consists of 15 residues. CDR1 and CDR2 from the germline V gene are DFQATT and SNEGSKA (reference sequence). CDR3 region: CSARGRSTSVHEQYF. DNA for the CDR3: TGCAGTGCTAGGGGCCGGTCGACTAGCGTTCACGAGCAGTACTTC.

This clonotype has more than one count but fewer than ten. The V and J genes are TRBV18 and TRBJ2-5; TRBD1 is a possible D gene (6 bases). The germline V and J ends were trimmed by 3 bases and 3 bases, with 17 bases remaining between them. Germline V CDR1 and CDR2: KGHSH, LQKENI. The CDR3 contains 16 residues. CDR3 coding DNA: TGTGCCAGCTCACCGCGGTCCTCGGACAGCAAAGAGACCCAGTACTTC. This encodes CASSPRSSDSKETQYF.

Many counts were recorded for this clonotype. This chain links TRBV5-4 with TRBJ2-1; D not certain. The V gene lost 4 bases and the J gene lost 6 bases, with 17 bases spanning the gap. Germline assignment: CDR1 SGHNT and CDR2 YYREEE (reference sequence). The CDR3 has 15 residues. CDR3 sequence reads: CASSLIVGRSNEQFF. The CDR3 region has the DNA TGTGCCAGCAGCCTAATTGTAGGACGGAGCAATGAGCAGTTCTTC.

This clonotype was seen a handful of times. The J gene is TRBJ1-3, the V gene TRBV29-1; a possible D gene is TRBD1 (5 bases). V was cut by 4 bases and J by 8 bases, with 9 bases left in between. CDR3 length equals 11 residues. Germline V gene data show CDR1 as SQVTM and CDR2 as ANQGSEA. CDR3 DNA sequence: TGCAGCGTTGCCAGGGCGCACACCATATATTTT. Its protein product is CSVARAHTIYF.

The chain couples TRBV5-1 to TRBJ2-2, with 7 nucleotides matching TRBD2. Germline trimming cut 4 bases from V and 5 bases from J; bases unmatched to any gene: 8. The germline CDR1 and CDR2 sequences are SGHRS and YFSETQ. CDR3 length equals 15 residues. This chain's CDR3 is CASSRQTSSTGELFF. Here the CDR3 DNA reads TGCGCCAGCAGCAGGCAGACTAGCAGTACCGGGGAGCTGTTTTTT.

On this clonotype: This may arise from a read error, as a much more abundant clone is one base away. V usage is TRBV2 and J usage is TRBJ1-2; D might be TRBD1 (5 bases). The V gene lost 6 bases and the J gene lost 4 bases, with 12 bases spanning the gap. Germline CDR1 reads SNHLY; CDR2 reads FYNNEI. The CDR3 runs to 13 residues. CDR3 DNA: TGTGCCAGCAGGGGGAGGGGTGGCTATGGCTACACCTTC. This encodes CASRGRGGYGYTF.

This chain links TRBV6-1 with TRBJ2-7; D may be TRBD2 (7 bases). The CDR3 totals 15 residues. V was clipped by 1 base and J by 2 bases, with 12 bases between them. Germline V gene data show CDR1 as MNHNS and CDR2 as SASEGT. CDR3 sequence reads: CASSEEGGAAYEQYF. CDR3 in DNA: TGTGCCAGCAGTGAAGAAGGGGGGGCCGCCTACGAGCAGTACTTC.

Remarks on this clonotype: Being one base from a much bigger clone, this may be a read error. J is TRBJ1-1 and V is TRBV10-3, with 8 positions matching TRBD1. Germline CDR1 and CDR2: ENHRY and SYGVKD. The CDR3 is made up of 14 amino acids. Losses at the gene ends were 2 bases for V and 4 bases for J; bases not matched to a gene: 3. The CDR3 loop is CAISEAGGGTEAFF. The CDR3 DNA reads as TGTGCCATCAGTGAGGCAGGGGGCGGCACTGAAGCTTTCTTT.